This T cell receptor beta chain was sequenced for a study of blood T cell repertoires in COVID-19 (dated by TCRdb to 2020 to 2021). About the investigation overall: Samples covering the acute and convalescent phases of COVID-19 were provided by collaborators in the United States, Italy and Spain. HLA class I and class II types, where available, came from metadata supplied by the sample provider rather than from assay-based typing. The repertoires were released in a freely available public database intended as a resource for research on the immune response to SARS-CoV-2. The dataset comprised deeply sampled blood TCRbeta repertoires from subjects exposed to, actively infected with, or recovered from COVID-19. The samples were drawn from the first 160 participants of the ongoing ImmuneRACE study and from under 1,500 subjects provided by 6 global collaborators. Nearly every sample came with metadata listing a de-identified subject ID, COVID-19 status, age in years and sex. The material from the prospective study consisted of cDNA or gDNA derived from T cells, B-cell-depleted T cells, or PBMCs.

Whole blood was collected in K2EDTA tubes by collaborating institutions according to the institutions' own protocols. For TCRbeta analysis, collaborator samples were shipped as frozen whole blood, as isolated PBMCs, or as DNA extracted from either sample type. The immunoSEQ Assay, a bias-controlled multiplex PCR, was used to amplify TCRbeta CDR3 regions from genomic DNA. The authors' pipeline ran thus. Nucleated cell counts per sample were estimated from amplification of reference gene primers within the assay. Sequence reads were collapsed and filtered to measure the absolute abundance of every unique TCRbeta CDR3 rearrangement. For each sample, productive Simpson clonality was calculated by taking the square root of Simpson's diversity index across productive rearrangements. In its TCRdb copy, this immuneACCESS table keeps in-frame sequences only and misses some clones. Where compared with another copy, unresolved V genes explain less than half of these, and the others have no known cause. That table furnishes V, J and clone size, whereas the DNA furnished D and trimming. The sample records fewer than 300,000 clones, approximately 81% of which are singletons. Roughly 3.1% of the sample is in the top ten clones.

Broader findings and caveats from the paper: The amount of clinical and demographic metadata varied by source and participant and was provided uncurated.

Concerning this clone itself: The specificity of this receptor is unknown. Base quality data are lacking; no much larger clone is found one base away.

Measured from the cysteine to the phenylalanine, the CDR3 is 11 residues long. Solely the CDR3 DNA is kept, with 33 bases framed from the first base. The germline V gene specifies MDHEN as CDR1 and SYDVKM as CDR2. The junction shows trimming of 11 bases on V and 8 bases on J, and the gene matches do not reach 5 bases of it. The chain links TRBV28 with TRBJ1-2, with 10 central nucleotides matching TRBD1. The sample taken for sequencing was peripheral blood. This receptor was obtained from a young woman with acute or convalescent COVID-19. The CDR3 loop reads CAGGQGPGYTF. The nucleotide sequence reads TGTGCCGGGGGACAGGGGCCCGGCTACACCTTC.